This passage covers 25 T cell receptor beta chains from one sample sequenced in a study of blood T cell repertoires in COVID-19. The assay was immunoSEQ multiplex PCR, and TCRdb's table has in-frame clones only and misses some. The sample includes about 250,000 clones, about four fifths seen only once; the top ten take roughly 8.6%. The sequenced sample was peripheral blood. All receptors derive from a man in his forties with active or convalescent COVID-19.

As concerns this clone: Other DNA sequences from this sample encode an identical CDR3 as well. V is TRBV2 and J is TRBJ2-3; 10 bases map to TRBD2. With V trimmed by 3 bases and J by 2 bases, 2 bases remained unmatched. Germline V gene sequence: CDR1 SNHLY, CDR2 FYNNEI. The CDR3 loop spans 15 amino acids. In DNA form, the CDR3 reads TGTGCCAGCAGTGAGACTAGCGGGTACACAGATACGCAGTATTTT. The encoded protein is CASSETSGYTDTQYF.

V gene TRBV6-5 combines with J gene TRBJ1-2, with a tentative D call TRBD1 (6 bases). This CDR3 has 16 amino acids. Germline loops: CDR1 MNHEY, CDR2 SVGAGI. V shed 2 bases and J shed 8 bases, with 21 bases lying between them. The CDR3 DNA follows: TGTGCCAGCAGTTACAAAGCCGGGGGGGGCGTGGGAGGCTACACCTTC. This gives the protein CASSYKAGGGVGGYTF.

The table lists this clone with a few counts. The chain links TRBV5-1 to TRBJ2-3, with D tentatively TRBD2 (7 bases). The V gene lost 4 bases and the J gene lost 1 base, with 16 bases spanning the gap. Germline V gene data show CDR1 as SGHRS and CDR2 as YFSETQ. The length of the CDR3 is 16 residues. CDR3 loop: CASSPEGGPGTDTQYF. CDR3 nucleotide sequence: TGCGCCAGCAGCCCGGAGGGGGGGCCGGGCACAGATACGCAGTATTTT. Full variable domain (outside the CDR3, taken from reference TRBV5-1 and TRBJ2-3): KAGVTQTPRYLIKTRGQQVTLSCSPISGHRSVSWYQQTPGQGLQFLFEYFSETQRNKGNFPGRFSGRQFSNSRSEMNVSTLELGDSALYLCASSPEGGPGTDTQYFGPGTRLTVL.

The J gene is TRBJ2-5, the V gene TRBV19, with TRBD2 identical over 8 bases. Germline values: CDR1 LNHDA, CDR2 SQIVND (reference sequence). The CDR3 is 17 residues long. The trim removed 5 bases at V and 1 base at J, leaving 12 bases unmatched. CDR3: CASSRYAGTSGQETQYF. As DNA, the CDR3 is TGTGCCAGTAGTCGATATGCTGGCACTAGCGGCCAAGAGACCCAGTACTTC.

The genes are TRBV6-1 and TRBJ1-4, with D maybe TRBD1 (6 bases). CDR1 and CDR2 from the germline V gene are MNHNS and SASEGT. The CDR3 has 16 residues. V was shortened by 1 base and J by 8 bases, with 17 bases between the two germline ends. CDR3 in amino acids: CASSEVLRTAPEKLFF. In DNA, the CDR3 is TGTGCCAGCAGTGAAGTTCTTCGGACAGCTCCCGAAAAACTGTTTTTT.

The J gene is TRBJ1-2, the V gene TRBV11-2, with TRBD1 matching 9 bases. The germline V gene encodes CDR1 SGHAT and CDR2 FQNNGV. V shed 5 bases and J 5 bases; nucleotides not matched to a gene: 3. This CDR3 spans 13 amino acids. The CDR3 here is CASSPGQGYGYTF. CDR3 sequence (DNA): TGTGCCAGCAGCCCGGGACAGGGTTATGGCTACACCTTC.

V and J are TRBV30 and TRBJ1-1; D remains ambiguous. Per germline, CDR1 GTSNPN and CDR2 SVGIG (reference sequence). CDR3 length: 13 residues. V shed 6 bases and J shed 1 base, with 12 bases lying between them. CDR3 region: CACHLSGNTEAFF. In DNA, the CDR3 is TGTGCCTGCCATCTTTCAGGGAACACTGAAGCTTTCTTT.

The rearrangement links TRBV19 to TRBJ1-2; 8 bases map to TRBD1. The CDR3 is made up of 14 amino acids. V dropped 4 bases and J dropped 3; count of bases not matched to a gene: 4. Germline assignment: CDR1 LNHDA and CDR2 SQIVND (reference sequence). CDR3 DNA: TGTGCCAGTAGTAGTCAGGGGGCGGACTATGGCTACACCTTC. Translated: CASSSQGADYGYTF.

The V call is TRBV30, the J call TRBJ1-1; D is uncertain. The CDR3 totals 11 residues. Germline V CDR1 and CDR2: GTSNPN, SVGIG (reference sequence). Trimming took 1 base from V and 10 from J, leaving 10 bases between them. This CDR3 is CAWSGRDAAFF. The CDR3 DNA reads TGTGCCTGGAGTGGGAGGGATGCAGCTTTCTTT.

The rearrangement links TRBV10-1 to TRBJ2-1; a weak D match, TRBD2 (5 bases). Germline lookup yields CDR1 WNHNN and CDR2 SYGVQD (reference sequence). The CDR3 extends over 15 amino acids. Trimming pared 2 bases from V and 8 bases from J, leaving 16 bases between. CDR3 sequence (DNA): TGCGCCAGCAGTGAGACGGTGGCTAGCTCGGATGAGCAGTTCTTC. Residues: CASSETVASSDEQFF.

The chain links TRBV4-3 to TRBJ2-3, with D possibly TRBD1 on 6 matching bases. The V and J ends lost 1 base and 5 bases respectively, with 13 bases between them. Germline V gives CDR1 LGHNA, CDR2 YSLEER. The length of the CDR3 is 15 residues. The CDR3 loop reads CASSQVGRGEDTQYF. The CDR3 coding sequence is TGCGCCAGCAGCCAAGTGGGCAGGGGAGAAGATACGCAGTATTTT.

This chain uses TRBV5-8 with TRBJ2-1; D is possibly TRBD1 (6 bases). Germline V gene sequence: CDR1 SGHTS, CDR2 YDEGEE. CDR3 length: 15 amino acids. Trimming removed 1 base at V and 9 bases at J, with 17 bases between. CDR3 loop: CASSLQQGFGGEQFF. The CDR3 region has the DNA TGTGCCAGCAGCTTGCAACAGGGCTTTGGGGGTGAGCAGTTCTTC. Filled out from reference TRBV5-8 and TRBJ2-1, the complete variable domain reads EAGVTQSPTHLIKTRGQQATLRCSPISGHTSVYWYQQALGLGLQFLLWYDEGEERNRGNFPPRFSGRQFPNYSSELNVNALELEDSALYLCASSLQQGFGGEQFFGPGTRLTVL.

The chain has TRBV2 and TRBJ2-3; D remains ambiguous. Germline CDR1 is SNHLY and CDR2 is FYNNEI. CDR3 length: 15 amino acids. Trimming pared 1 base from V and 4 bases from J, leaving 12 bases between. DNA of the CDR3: TGTGCCAGCAGTGAAGATGGTAGCAGCGCAGATACGCAGTATTTT. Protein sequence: CASSEDGSSADTQYF.

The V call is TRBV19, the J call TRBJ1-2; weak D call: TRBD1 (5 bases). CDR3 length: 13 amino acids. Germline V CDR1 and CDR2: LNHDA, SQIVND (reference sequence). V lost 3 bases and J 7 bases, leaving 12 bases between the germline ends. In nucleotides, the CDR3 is TGTGCCAGTAGTATCAGGGAAGTTGGTGGCTACACCTTC. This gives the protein CASSIREVGGYTF.

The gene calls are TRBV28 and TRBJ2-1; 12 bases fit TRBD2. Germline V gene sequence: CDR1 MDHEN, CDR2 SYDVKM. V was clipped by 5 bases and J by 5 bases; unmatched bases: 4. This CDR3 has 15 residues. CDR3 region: CASSPGLAGNNEQFF. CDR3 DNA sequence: TGTGCCAGCAGTCCAGGACTAGCGGGAAACAATGAGCAGTTCTTC.

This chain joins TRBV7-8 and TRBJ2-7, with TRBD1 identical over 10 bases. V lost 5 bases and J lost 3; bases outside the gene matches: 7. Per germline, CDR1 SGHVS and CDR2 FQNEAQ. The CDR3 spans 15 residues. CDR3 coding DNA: TGTGCCAGCAGCCCAGAGGGACAGGGGTACTACGAGCAGTACTTC. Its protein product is CASSPEGQGYYEQYF.

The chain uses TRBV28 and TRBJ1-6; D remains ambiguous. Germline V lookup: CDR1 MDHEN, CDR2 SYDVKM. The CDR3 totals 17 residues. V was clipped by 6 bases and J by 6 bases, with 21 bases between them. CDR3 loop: CASRHFGRGGFNSPLHF. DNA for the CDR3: TGTGCCAGCAGGCACTTTGGACGGGGAGGGTTTAATTCACCCCTCCACTTT.

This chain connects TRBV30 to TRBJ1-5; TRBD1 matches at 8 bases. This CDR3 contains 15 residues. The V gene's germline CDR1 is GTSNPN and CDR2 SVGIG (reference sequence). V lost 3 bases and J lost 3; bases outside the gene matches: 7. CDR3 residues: CAWSPGQAVNQPQHF. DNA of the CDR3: TGTGCCTGGAGCCCGGGACAGGCGGTCAATCAGCCCCAGCATTTT.

This chain's CDR3 is CASKLQGANAEAFF. Written as DNA, the CDR3 is TGTGCCAGCAAACTTCAGGGGGCTAACGCTGAAGCTTTCTTT. V usage is TRBV6-5 and J usage is TRBJ1-1; the match to TRBD1 covers 8 bases. CDR1 MNHEY and CDR2 SVGAGI come from the germline V gene. This CDR3 has 14 residues. Trimming took 7 bases from V and 6 from J; bases not matched to a gene: 10.

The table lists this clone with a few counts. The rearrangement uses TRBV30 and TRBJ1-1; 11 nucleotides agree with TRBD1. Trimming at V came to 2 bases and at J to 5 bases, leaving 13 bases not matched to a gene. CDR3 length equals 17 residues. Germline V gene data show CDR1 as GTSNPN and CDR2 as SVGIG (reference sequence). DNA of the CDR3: TGTGCCTGGAGTCCCCGCCGGGACAGGGGGTCGGGGACTGAAGCTTTCTTT. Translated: CAWSPRRDRGSGTEAFF.

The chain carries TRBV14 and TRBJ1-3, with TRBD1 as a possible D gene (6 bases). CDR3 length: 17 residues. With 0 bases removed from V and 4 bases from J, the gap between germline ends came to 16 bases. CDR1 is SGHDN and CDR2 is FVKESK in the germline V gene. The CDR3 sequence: CASSQDGPGTFGNTIYF. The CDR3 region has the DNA TGTGCCAGCAGCCAAGATGGTCCCGGGACATTCGGAAACACCATATATTTT. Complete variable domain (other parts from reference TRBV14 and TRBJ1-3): EAGVTQFPSHSVIEKGQTVTLRCDPISGHDNLYWYRRVMGKEIKFLLHFVKESKQDESGMPNNRFLAERTGGTYSTLKVQPAELEDSGVYFCASSQDGPGTFGNTIYFGEGSWLTVV.

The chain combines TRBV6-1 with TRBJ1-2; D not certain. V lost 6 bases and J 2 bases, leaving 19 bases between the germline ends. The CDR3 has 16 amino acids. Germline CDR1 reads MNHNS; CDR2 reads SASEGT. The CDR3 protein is CASRERLAALNYGYTF. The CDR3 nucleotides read TGTGCCAGCAGGGAAAGGCTGGCGGCCTTGAACTATGGCTACACCTTC.

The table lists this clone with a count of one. CDR3 loop: CASSIRDFSYNEQFF. CDR3 in DNA: TGTGCCAGTAGTATCCGGGACTTCTCCTACAATGAGCAGTTCTTC. This rearrangement joins TRBV19 to TRBJ2-1; D might be TRBD2 (6 bases). The V end was cut by 3 bases, the J end by 0 bases, with 9 bases between. The CDR3 loop spans 15 amino acids. The germline V gene encodes CDR1 LNHDA and CDR2 SQIVND (reference sequence).

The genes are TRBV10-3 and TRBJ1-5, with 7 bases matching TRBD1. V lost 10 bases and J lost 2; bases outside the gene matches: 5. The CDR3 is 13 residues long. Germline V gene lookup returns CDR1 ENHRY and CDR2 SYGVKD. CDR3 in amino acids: CATTGTGNQPQHF. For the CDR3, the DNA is TGTGCCACGACCGGGACAGGCAATCAGCCCCAGCATTTT.

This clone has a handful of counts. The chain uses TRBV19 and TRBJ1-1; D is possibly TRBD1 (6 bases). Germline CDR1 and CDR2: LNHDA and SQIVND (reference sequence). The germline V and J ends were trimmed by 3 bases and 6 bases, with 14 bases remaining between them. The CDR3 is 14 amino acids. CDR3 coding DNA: TGTGCCAGTAGTATGACAGGTTTGAAGTCTGAAGCTTTCTTT. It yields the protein CASSMTGLKSEAFF.